The next 27 T cell receptor beta chains were all read from a single sample in a study of blood T cells in healthy people across ages. Sample-barcoded 5' priming and a J-beta primer mix drove a second PCR of roughly 6 to 12 cycles. TCRdb reprocessed the 5' RACE reads with MiXCR, giving one entry per CDR3 protein. This table holds 780,000 or so distinct CDR3 sequences, around 50% found once. The sample comprised blood. The source is a man between 40 and 49 years old in good health.

The DNA for the CDR3 is TGCAGTGCTAGGTCGGGGACAGGGAGGGATACGCAGTATTTT. This encodes CSARSGTGRDTQYF. V is TRBV20-1 and J is TRBJ2-3, with 9 bases identical to TRBD1. V shed 3 bases, J shed 6 bases, and the junction held 7 bases outside the gene matches. CDR3 length equals 14 residues. Per the germline V gene, CDR1 is DFQATT and CDR2 is SNEGSKA (reference sequence).

This rearrangement joins TRBV29-1 to TRBJ2-3; D might be TRBD2 (6 bases). Germline V gene sequence: CDR1 SQVTM, CDR2 ANQGSEA. The CDR3 runs to 13 residues. V was pared by 3 bases and J by 5 bases, with 12 bases between. DNA of the CDR3: TGCAGCGTTGATCTCGAGGGAGGAGATACGCAGTATTTT. Amino acids: CSVDLEGGDTQYF.

The rearrangement uses TRBV12-3 or TRBV12-4 and TRBJ1-1; no clear D. The CDR3 covers 14 residues. V was shortened by 2 bases and J by 7 bases, with 14 bases between the two germline ends. The chain's CDR3 is CASSLSVQGFEAFF. CDR3 DNA sequence: TGTGCCAGCAGTTTATCGGTTCAAGGGTTTGAAGCTTTCTTT.

Here the CDR3 DNA reads TGCAGCGTTACTGGCGGCCGGGGCGGGGAGCTGTTTTTT. This sequence encodes CSVTGGRGGELFF. V usage is TRBV29-1 and J usage is TRBJ2-2, with a tentative D call TRBD2 (5 bases). With 5 bases removed from V and 7 bases from J, the gap between germline ends came to 14 bases. The CDR3 length is 13 residues. CDR1 is SQVTM and CDR2 is ANQGSEA in the germline V gene.

The rearrangement joins TRBV19 to TRBJ2-2, with D hard to call. The CDR3 loop spans 11 amino acids. Trimming shortened V by 2 bases and J by 8 bases, and 3 bases separated the two germline ends. Germline values: CDR1 LNHDA, CDR2 SQIVND (reference sequence). The CDR3: CASSISGELFF. For the CDR3, the DNA is TGTGCCAGTAGTATATCTGGGGAGCTGTTTTTT.

V is TRBV20-1 and J is TRBJ2-1; the D is unclear. Deletions cut 3 bases from V and 4 bases from J, with 7 bases between. The CDR3 is 12 residues long. Per the germline V gene, CDR1 is DFQATT and CDR2 is SNEGSKA (reference sequence). CDR3 nucleotide sequence: TGCAGTGCTAGGCCTACGTACAATGAGCAGTTCTTC. Translated: CSARPTYNEQFF.

J is TRBJ2-5 and V is TRBV6-5; 7 nucleotides agree with TRBD1. CDR1 and CDR2 from the germline V gene are MNHEY and SVGAGI. Trimming took 5 bases from V and 2 from J; bases not matched to a gene: 5. The CDR3 totals 14 residues. The CDR3 nucleotides are TGTGCCAGCAGTACCCCGACAGGGCAAGAGACCCAGTACTTC. Its protein is CASSTPTGQETQYF.

This clonotype was counted only a few times. One junction end disagrees with the germline gene, perhaps due to a read error. The chain links TRBV7-8 to TRBJ2-5; D unresolved. CDR1 and CDR2 from the germline V gene are SGHVS and FQNEAQ. The CDR3 has 13 residues. CDR3 residues: CASSLRRQEAQYF. The CDR3 DNA reads as TGTGCCAGCAGCTTACGGAGACAAGAGGCCCAGTACTTC.

V and J are TRBV9 and TRBJ2-1, with TRBD1 matching over 9 bases. Germline V CDR1 and CDR2: SGDLS, YYNGEE. The junction had 6 bases not matched to a gene; V was cut back by 0 bases and J by 8 bases. The CDR3 runs to 15 residues. CDR3 sequence (DNA): TGTGCCAGCAGCGTAGAGGGACAGGGCGGGGATGAGCAGTTCTTC. The encoded protein is CASSVEGQGGDEQFF.

The V and J genes are TRBV5-1 and TRBJ2-3, with 9 positions matching TRBD2. The junction had 11 bases not matched to a gene; V was cut back by 0 bases and J by 6 bases. The CDR3 is made up of 17 amino acids. Germline CDR1 and CDR2: SGHRS and YFSETQ. Here the CDR3 reads CASSLAFAGGPGDTQYF. The DNA for the CDR3 is TGCGCCAGCAGCTTGGCGTTTGCGGGAGGGCCAGGGGATACGCAGTATTTT.

Notes on this clonotype: A much larger clone sits a single nucleotide away, making a read error possible. The gene calls are TRBV20-1 and TRBJ2-3; no firm D call. The V gene lost 3 bases and the J gene lost 4 bases, with 17 bases spanning the gap. This CDR3 contains 15 residues. Germline assignment: CDR1 DFQATT and CDR2 SNEGSKA (reference sequence). This CDR3 reads CSASIGSEVSDTQYF. CDR3 nucleotide sequence: TGCAGTGCTAGCATTGGGTCAGAGGTATCAGATACGCAGTATTTT.

The CDR3 DNA follows: TGTGCCAGCTCTAACCGGGGGCTCACAGATACGCAGTATTTT. Translating gives CASSNRGLTDTQYF. The V and J genes are TRBV12-3 or TRBV12-4 and TRBJ2-3; D possibly uses TRBD1 or TRBD2 (6 bases each). The V end lost 8 bases, the J end lost 2 bases, and 14 bases lay between the germline ends. The CDR3 totals 14 residues.

The V call is TRBV20-1, the J call TRBJ2-3; TRBD1 agrees at 8 bases. CDR1 is DFQATT and CDR2 is SNEGSKA in the germline V gene (reference sequence). The CDR3 covers 14 residues. After removal of 5 bases from V and 3 bases from J, the junction contained 7 bases not matched to a gene. CDR3 sequence (DNA): TGCAGTGCTTTTGACAGGGGTACAACAGATACGCAGTATTTT. Translation: CSAFDRGTTDTQYF.

This clonotype was picked up a small number of times. CDR3 in amino acids: CASSLVSEATDTQYF. The DNA of the CDR3 is TGTGCCAGCAGCTTGGTCTCGGAGGCAACAGATACGCAGTATTTT. The chain combines TRBV5-6 with TRBJ2-3; D possibly corresponds to TRBD2 (5 bases). CDR1 and CDR2 from the germline V gene are SGHDT and YYEEEE. Trimming took off 0 bases at V and 3 bases at J, with 11 bases between the two ends. There are 15 residues in the CDR3.

The chain has TRBV28 and TRBJ1-5, with 8 bases aligning to TRBD1. The junction had 3 bases not matched to a gene; V was cut back by 3 bases and J by 5 bases. The CDR3 runs 14 residues. Germline values: CDR1 MDHEN, CDR2 SYDVKM. The CDR3 DNA sequence: TGTGCCAGCAGTTTGGCACAGGGGGATCAGCCCCAGCATTTT. Amino acids: CASSLAQGDQPQHF.

This clonotype was seen only a few times. The rearrangement joins TRBV24-1 to TRBJ2-2; TRBD2 matches at 8 bases. V lost 1 base, J lost 1 base, and 1 base stayed unmatched. This CDR3 region has 16 residues. The germline V gene has CDR1 KGHDR and CDR2 SFDVKD. The CDR3, as DNA: TGTGCCACCAGTGATTTCGCGGGGGGGAACACCGGGGAGCTGTTTTTT. This sequence encodes CATSDFAGGNTGELFF.

The V and J genes are TRBV30 and TRBJ1-6, with TRBD1 matching 9 bases. After removal of 3 bases from V and 10 bases from J, the junction contained 7 bases not matched to a gene. This CDR3 comprises 14 residues. In germline, CDR1 is GTSNPN, CDR2 SVGIG (reference sequence). The CDR3 spells CAWSEDRGRSPLHF. CDR3 DNA: TGTGCCTGGAGCGAAGACAGGGGGAGGTCACCCCTCCACTTT.

This clonotype showed up just a few times. This chain uses TRBV28 with TRBJ1-2, with D tentatively TRBD1 (6 bases). Germline assignment: CDR1 MDHEN and CDR2 SYDVKM. Trimming took off 1 base at V and 2 bases at J, with 11 bases between the two ends. The CDR3 has 15 amino acids. The CDR3 region is CASSLSLDRNYGYTF. The CDR3 nucleotides are TGTGCCAGCAGTTTATCCCTCGACAGGAACTATGGCTACACCTTC.

The chain carries TRBV7-2 and TRBJ2-7; D might be TRBD1 or TRBD2, each matching 7 bases. Germline V gene lookup returns CDR1 SGHTA and CDR2 FQGNSA. Between the trimmed V and J ends, which lost 5 bases and 7 bases, there was a span of 12 bases. This CDR3 has 12 residues. The CDR3 sequence is CASSQGGSEQYF. The CDR3 nucleotides are TGTGCCAGCAGCCAGGGGGGGTCGGAGCAGTACTTC.

The chain couples TRBV7-9 to TRBJ2-2; D is ambiguous. The ends were cut back, 6 bases at V and 5 bases at J, with 10 bases in the middle. Germline CDR1 reads SEHNR; CDR2 reads FQNEAQ (reference sequence). The CDR3 has 13 residues. The CDR3 reads CASRPIETGELFF. The CDR3 bases are TGTGCCAGCAGACCAATTGAGACCGGGGAGCTGTTTTTT.

The chain is built from TRBV3-1 and TRBJ2-7; 13 nucleotides align to TRBD2. CDR3 size: 18 residues. Germline-derived CDR1 and CDR2 are LGHDT and YNNKEL (reference sequence). V gave up 4 bases and J gave up 2 bases; unmatched junction bases: 11. In DNA, the CDR3 is TGTGCCAGCAGCCCCCTTAGGGGGACTAGCGGGGTGGCCTACGAGCAGTACTTC. Protein sequence: CASSPLRGTSGVAYEQYF.

The chain recombines TRBV7-6 with TRBJ1-2; unclear D gene. Germline loops: CDR1 SGHVS, CDR2 FNYEAQ. This CDR3 has 13 residues. The V and J ends lost 5 bases and 8 bases respectively, with 15 bases between them. Here the CDR3 reads CASSQVNGEGYTF. For the CDR3, the DNA is TGTGCCAGCAGCCAAGTCAATGGGGAGGGCTACACCTTC.

The chain carries TRBV7-9 and TRBJ2-5; D ambiguous. The V end was cut by 5 bases, the J end by 11 bases, with 18 bases between. This CDR3 is 13 amino acids long. Per germline, CDR1 SEHNR and CDR2 FQNEAQ (reference sequence). CDR3 region: CASSQKVAKEQYF. The CDR3 nucleotides are TGTGCCAGCAGCCAAAAGGTAGCAAAGGAGCAGTACTTC.

The CDR3 DNA is TGTGCCAGCAGGATGGACAGGGAATCGCAGTATTTT. Translated, it gives CASRMDRESQYF. V gene TRBV12-3 or TRBV12-4 combines with J gene TRBJ2-3, with TRBD1 matching over 8 bases. Trimming cost V 6 bases and J 10 bases; bases outside gene matches: 6. The CDR3 length is 12 residues.

This clonotype has more than one count but fewer than ten. The chain uses TRBV20-1 and TRBJ2-3; 7 bases agree with TRBD2. The V gene's germline CDR1 is DFQATT and CDR2 SNEGSKA (reference sequence). The CDR3 sequence is 13 residues long. V was clipped by 5 bases and J by 3 bases; unmatched bases: 5. The CDR3 sequence: CSADLAETDTQYF. The CDR3 DNA follows: TGCAGTGCTGATCTAGCGGAAACAGATACGCAGTATTTT.

This clonotype was observed once. One base away lies a much larger clone, so this may be a sequencing read error. This sequence joins TRBV5-1 and TRBJ2-1; no definite D call. V was shortened by 0 bases and J by 6 bases, with 4 bases between the two germline ends. Per germline, CDR1 SGHRS and CDR2 YFSETQ. The CDR3 contains 12 residues. DNA of the CDR3: TGCGCCAGCAGCTTGGTTACCAATGAGCAGTTCTTC. Translated: CASSLVTNEQFF.

The chain carries TRBV10-3 and TRBJ2-5, with unresolved D. V lost 3 bases and J lost 7, with 9 bases in between. This CDR3 is 12 amino acids long. CDR1 is ENHRY, CDR2 SYGVKD, per germline. The CDR3 spells CAISEVSGTQYF. The CDR3 DNA sequence: TGTGCCATCAGTGAAGTATCAGGGACCCAGTACTTC.